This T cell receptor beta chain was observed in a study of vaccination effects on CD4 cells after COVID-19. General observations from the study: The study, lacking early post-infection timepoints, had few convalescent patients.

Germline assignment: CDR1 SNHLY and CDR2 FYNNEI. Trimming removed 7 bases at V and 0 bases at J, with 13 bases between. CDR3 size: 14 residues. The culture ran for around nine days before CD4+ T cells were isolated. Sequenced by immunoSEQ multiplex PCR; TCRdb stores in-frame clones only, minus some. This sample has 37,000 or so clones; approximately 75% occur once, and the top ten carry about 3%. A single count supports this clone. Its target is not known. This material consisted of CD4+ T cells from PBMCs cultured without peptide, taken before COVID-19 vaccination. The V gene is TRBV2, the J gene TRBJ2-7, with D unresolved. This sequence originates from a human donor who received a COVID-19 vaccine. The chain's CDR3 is CASKLDSSSYEQYF. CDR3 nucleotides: TGTGCCAGCAAACTTGATAGCAGCTCCTACGAGCAGTACTTC.